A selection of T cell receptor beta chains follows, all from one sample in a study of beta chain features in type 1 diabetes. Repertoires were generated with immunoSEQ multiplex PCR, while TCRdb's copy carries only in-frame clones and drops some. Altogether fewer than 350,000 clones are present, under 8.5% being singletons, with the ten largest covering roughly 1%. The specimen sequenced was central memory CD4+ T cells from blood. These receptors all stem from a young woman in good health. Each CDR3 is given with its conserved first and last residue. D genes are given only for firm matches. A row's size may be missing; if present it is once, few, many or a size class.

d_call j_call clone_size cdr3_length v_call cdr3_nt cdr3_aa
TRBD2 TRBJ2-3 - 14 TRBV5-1 TGCGCCAGCAGCCCTAGCGGGGGCACAGATACGCAGTATTTT CASSPSGGTDTQYF
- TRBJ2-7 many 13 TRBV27 TGTGCCAGCAGCCCCCGAGTTAGGAACGAGCAGTACTTC CASSPRVRNEQYF
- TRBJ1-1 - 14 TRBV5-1 TGCGCCAGCAGCTTGGTCCGGGTGAACACTGAAGCTTTCTTT CASSLVRVNTEAFF
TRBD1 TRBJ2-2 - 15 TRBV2 TGTGCCAGCAGCCGCCGACAGGGTGGGACCGGGGAGCTGTTTTTT CASSRRQGGTGELFF
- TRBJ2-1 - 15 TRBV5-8 TGTGCCAGCAGCCCCACGCCGTTCTCCTACAATGAGCAGTTCTTC CASSPTPFSYNEQFF
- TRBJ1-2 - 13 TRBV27 TGTGCCAGCAGTTTAACTTCTCACTATGGCTACACCTTC CASSLTSHYGYTF
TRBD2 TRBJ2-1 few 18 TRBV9 TGTGCCAGCAGTCTAGCGGGAGATATGAGGTCGTTCTACAATGAGCAGTTCTTC CASSLAGDMRSFYNEQFF
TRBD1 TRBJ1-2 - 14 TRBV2 TGTGCCAGCAGTAGGGACAGGGACGACTATGGCTACACCTTC CASSRDRDDYGYTF
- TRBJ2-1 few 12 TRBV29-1 TGCAGCGTTGAGTATATAGTAAATGAGCAGTTCTTC CSVEYIVNEQFF
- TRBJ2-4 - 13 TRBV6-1 TGTGCCAGCTTATACGGGGCCAAAAACATTCAGTACTTC CASLYGAKNIQYF
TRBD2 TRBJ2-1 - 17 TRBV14 TGTGCCAGCAGCCAACGGGTGAGGACTAGCGGACCCAATGAGCAGTTCTTC CASSQRVRTSGPNEQFF
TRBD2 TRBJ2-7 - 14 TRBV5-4 TGTGCCAGCAGCGTGGGACTAGGGGTATCCGAGCAGTACTTC CASSVGLGVSEQYF
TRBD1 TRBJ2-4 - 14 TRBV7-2 TGTGCCAGCAGCCGTGGGACAGGGGATGACATTCAGTACTTC CASSRGTGDDIQYF
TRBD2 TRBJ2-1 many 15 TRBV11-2 TGTGCCAGCACCCGGACTAGCGGGGGTGGAAATGAGCAGTTCTTC CASTRTSGGGNEQFF
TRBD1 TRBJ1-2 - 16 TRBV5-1 TGCGCCAGCAGCTCCCCAACCGGACAGGGATCTTATGGCTACACCTTC CASSSPTGQGSYGYTF
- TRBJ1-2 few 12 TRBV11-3 TGTGCCAGCAGCTTAGTCGGACAAGGCTACACCTTC CASSLVGQGYTF
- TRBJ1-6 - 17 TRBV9 TGTGCCAGCAGCGTAGCATGGGAGAGCTCCTATAATTCACCCCTCCACTTT CASSVAWESSYNSPLHF
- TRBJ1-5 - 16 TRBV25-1 TGTGCCAGCAGTGAATCCGCCGGGCGGAACAATCAGCCCCAGCATTTT CASSESAGRNNQPQHF
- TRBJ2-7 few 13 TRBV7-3 TGTGCCAGCAGCTTAAGGATGGGCGGCGAGCAGTACTTC CASSLRMGGEQYF
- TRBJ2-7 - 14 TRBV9 TGTGCCAGCAGCGTAGGCCGCCCCGGCTACGAGCAGTACTTC CASSVGRPGYEQYF
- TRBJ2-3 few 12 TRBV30 TGTGCCTGGAATGTAGTGGGAGATACGCAGTATTTT CAWNVVGDTQYF
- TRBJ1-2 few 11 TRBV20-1 TGCAGTGCGTACAATAACTATGGCTACACCTTC CSAYNNYGYTF
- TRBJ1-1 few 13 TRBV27 TGTGCCAGCAGTCGGAACAGGAACACTGAAGCTTTCTTT CASSRNRNTEAFF
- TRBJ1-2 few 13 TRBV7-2 TGTGCCAGCAGCCAGGTTTTTTCTGGGGGCTACACCTTC CASSQVFSGGYTF
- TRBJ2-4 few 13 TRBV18 TGTGCCAGCTCACCGGATTTTGGAGAGATTCAGTACTTC CASSPDFGEIQYF
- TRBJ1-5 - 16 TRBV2 TGTGCCAGCACCCTAGGGCCTAAGTATAGCAATCAGCCCCAGCATTTT CASTLGPKYSNQPQHF
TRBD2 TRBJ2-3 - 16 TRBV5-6 TGTGCCAGCAGCTCCATAGCGGGGGTTAATGCAGATACGCAGTATTTT CASSSIAGVNADTQYF
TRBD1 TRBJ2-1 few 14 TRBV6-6 TGTGCCAGCAGTTACCGGGACAGGAGGGATGAGCAGTTCTTC CASSYRDRRDEQFF
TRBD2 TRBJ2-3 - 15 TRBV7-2 TGTGCCAGCAGCTTGAGCGGGAGTCGGGCAGATACGCAGTATTTT CASSLSGSRADTQYF
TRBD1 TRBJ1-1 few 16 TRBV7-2 TGTGCCAGCAGTAGAGGACAGGGGCGAGTGGACACTGAAGCTTTCTTT CASSRGQGRVDTEAFF
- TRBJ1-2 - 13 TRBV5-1 TGCGCCAGCAGCCTGGACAGTAACTATGGCTACACCTTC CASSLDSNYGYTF
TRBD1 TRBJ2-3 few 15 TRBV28 TGTGCCAGCAGTTTGACAGGGGCCAGAGGGGGTACGCAGTATTTT CASSLTGARGGTQYF
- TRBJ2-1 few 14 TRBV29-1 TGCACCGTATACACTAGCCAAGGGTACAATGAGCAGTTCTTC CTVYTSQGYNEQFF
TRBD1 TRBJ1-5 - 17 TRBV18 TGTGCCAGCTCACCACCGAGGACTGGGACAGGCGCTCAGCCCCAGCATTTT CASSPPRTGTGAQPQHF
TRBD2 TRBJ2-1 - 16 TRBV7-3 TGTGCCAGCAGCTTGGTAGCGGGAGGGCGTAGTAATGAGCAGTTCTTC CASSLVAGGRSNEQFF
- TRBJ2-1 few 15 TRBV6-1 TGTGCCAGCACCCAGGGCCTCAGCTCCTACAATGAGCAGTTCTTC CASTQGLSSYNEQFF
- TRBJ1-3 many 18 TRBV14 TGTGCCAGCAGCGGTAGGACAGCGGGGAGGAACTCTGGAAACACCATATATTTT CASSGRTAGRNSGNTIYF
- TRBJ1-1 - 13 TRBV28 TGTGCCAGCAGTGCGGGGAGCAGCACTGAAGCTTTCTTT CASSAGSSTEAFF
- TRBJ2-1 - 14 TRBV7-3 TGTGCCAGCAGCCCGACTCAAGCCTACAATGAGCAGTTCTTC CASSPTQAYNEQFF
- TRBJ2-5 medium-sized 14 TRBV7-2 TGTGCCAGCAGCTCGGGACTCTGGGGGGTGACCCAGTACTTC CASSSGLWGVTQYF
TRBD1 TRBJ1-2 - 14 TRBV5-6 TGTGCCAGCAGCTTGGGCGACAGGGCCTGGGGCTACACCTTC CASSLGDRAWGYTF
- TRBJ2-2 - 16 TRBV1 TGCACCAGCAGCCAAGGTGGTAGGGGGTCGTCCGGGGAGCTGTTTTTT CTSSQGGRGSSGELFF
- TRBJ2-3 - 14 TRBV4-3 TGCGCCAGCAGCCAAGACCACCGTGTGGATACGCAGTATTTT CASSQDHRVDTQYF
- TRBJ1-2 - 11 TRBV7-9 TGTGCCAGCAGCTTGAACCATGGCTACACCTTC CASSLNHGYTF
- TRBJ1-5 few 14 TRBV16 TGTGCCAGCAGCCAACAATATAGCAATCAGCCCCAGCATTTT CASSQQYSNQPQHF
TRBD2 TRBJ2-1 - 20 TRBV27 TGTGCCAGCAGTTTAAAAAGACAGCAAGTCTTAGCGGGGGCCTACAATGAGCAGTTCTTC CASSLKRQQVLAGAYNEQFF